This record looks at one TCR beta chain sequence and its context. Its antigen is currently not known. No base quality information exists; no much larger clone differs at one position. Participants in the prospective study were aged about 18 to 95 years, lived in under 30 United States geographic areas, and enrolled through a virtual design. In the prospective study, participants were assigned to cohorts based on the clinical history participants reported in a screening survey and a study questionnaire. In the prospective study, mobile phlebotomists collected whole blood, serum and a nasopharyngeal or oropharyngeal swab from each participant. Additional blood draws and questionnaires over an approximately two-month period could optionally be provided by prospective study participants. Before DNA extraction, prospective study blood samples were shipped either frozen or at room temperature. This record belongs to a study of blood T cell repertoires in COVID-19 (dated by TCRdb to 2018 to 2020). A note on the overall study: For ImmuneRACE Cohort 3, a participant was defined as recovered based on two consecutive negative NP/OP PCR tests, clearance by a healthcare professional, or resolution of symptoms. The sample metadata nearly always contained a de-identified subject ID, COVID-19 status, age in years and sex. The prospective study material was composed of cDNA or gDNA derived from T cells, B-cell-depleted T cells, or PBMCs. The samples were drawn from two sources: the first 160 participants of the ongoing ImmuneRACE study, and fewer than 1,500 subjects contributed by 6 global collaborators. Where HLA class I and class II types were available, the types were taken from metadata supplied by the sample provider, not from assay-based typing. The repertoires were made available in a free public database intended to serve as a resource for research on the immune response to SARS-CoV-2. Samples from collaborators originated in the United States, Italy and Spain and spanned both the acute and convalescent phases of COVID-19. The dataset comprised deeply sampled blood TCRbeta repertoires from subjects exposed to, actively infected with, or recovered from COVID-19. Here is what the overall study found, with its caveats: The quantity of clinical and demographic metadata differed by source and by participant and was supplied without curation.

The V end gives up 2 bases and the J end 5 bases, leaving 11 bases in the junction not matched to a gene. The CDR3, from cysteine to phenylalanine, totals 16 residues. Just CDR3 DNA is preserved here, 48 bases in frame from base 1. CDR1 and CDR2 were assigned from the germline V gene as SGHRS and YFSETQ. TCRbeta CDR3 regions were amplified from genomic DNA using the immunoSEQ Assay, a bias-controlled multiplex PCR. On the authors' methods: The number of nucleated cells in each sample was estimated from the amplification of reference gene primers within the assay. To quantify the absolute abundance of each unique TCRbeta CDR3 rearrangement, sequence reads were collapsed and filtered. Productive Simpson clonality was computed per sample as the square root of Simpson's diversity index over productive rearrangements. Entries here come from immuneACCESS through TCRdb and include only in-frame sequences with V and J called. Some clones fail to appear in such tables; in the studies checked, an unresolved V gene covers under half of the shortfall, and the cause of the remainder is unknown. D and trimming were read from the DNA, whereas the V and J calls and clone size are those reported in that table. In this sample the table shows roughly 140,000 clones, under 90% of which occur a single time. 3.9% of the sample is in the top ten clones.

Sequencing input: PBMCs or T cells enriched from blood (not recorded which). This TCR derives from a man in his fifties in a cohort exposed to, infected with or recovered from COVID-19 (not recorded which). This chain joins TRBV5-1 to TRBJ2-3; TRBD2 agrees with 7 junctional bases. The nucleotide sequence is TGCGCCAGCAGCTTTGAGGGTTTAGCGGGCGGAGATACGCAGTATTTT. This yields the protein CASSFEGLAGGDTQYF.